A selection of T cell receptor beta chains follows, all from one sample in a study of T cell changes during pregnancy in multiple sclerosis. Data came from immunoSEQ multiplex PCR; TCRdb stores just in-frame clones and leaves some out. The table lists 45,000 to 70,000 clones, 92% of them singletons. The specimen was CD4+ T cells from peripheral blood mononuclear cells, collected in the second trimester of pregnancy. Receptors were obtained from a female donor with multiple sclerosis, enrolled in a pregnancy study. The CDR3 runs from the conserved cysteine through the conserved F or W. The D gene is left open where the match is weak. The size entry is marked missing in some rows and otherwise reads once, few, many or a size class.

>TRBV9|.|TRBD1|TRBJ2-5
TGTGCCAGCAGCGCCGCTGGGACAGGCCAAGAGACCCAGTACTTC
CASSAAGTGQETQYF
>TRBV6-6|.|.|TRBJ1-6
TGTGCCAGCAGTTACTCGGGAGCCAATTCACCCCTCCACTTT
CASSYSGANSPLHF
>TRBV29-1|.|TRBD1|TRBJ2-5
TGCAGCGTTCGGCAGACAGGGGATCCACAAGAGACCCAGTACTTC
CSVRQTGDPQETQYF
>TRBV19|.|.|TRBJ1-5
TGTGCCAGTAGGGATTTTGGGGGCCAGCCCCAGCATTTT
CASRDFGGQPQHF
>TRBV5-1|.|.|TRBJ2-3
TGCGCCAGCAGCTGGGGGCAGGGTTCGGGCACAGATACGCAGTATTTT
CASSWGQGSGTDTQYF
>TRBV30|.|.|TRBJ1-5
TGTGCCTGGAGGCCCCTCAGGGTCCCCCAGCATTTT
CAWRPLRVPQHF
>TRBV5-1|.|.|TRBJ1-1
TGCGCCAGCAGCTTGGGAGTGAACACTGAAGCTTTCTTT
CASSLGVNTEAFF
>TRBV27|.|.|TRBJ2-5
TGTGCCAGCAGTTTACAGGGGGGAGAGACCCAGTACTTC
CASSLQGGETQYF
>TRBV5-6|.|.|TRBJ1-5
TGTGCCAGCAGCTTGGTCGATCAGCCCCAGCATTTT
CASSLVDQPQHF
>TRBV7-3|.|TRBD2|TRBJ2-3
TGTGCCAGCAGCAAGAACCCAAGCGGGACGTCGGATACGCAGTATTTT
CASSKNPSGTSDTQYF
>TRBV7-9|.|.|TRBJ2-5
TGTGCCAGCAGCCCCTCGTCGGCTAGTACCGAGACCCAGTACTTC
CASSPSSASTETQYF
>TRBV7-3|.|.|TRBJ2-6
TGTGCCAGCAGCCCACCGGACAGCTCTGGGGCCAACGTCCTGACTTTC
CASSPPDSSGANVLTF
>TRBV12-5|once|TRBD2|TRBJ2-1
TGTGCTAGTGGTTTCACTAGCGGGATCTCCTACAATGAGCAGTTCTTC
CASGFTSGISYNEQFF
>TRBV28|.|TRBD1|TRBJ1-5
TGTGCCAGCAGTTCCGGACAGGGTAGGCATCAGCCCCAGCATTTT
CASSSGQGRHQPQHF
>TRBV19|.|.|TRBJ1-1
TGTGCCAGTAGTAGACAGACGAACACTGAAGCTTTCTTT
CASSRQTNTEAFF
>TRBV6-5|.|.|TRBJ1-2
TGTGCCAGTGGTTGGGGGCTTGGGTATGGCTACACCTTC
CASGWGLGYGYTF
>TRBV5-6|.|TRBD1|TRBJ1-6
TGTGCCAGCAGCTTGCGATTCGGGACAGGCAATTCACCCCTCCACTTT
CASSLRFGTGNSPLHF
>TRBV5-8|.|TRBD1|TRBJ1-1
TGTGCCAGCAGTCAGGACCCCGGGACAGGTGGAATGTGGTACATGGAAGCTTTCTTT
CASSQDPGTGGMWYMEAFF
>TRBV13|.|TRBD2|TRBJ2-1
TGTGCCAGCAGCTGGGGACTAGCCAACTCCTACAATGAGCAGTTCTTC
CASSWGLANSYNEQFF
>TRBV5-1|.|.|TRBJ2-7
TGCGCCAGCAGCTTGGCCGGGACACGGGCTTTGACCTACGAGCAGTACTTC
CASSLAGTRALTYEQYF
>TRBV5-4|.|.|TRBJ1-4
TGTGCCAGCAGCTTGGCGTTCCGTTCAGGGTTCGCGACTAATGAAAAACTGTTTTTT
CASSLAFRSGFATNEKLFF
>TRBV19|.|TRBD2|TRBJ2-7
TGTGCCAGTAGTATCGGGACTAGCGGGACTAGGGACGAGCAGTACTTC
CASSIGTSGTRDEQYF
>TRBV9|once|.|TRBJ1-2
TGTGCCAGCGCTCGGGGTCTGGGGGGCTACACCTTC
CASARGLGGYTF
>TRBV5-6|.|TRBD1|TRBJ1-5
TGTGCCAGCAGCTTGGCTGGGGGACAGACTAGCAATCAGCCCCAGCATTTT
CASSLAGGQTSNQPQHF
>TRBV19|.|TRBD1|TRBJ2-1
TGTGCCAGTAGCCCGGGACAGGGGGGACTAAGGGAGCAGTTCTTC
CASSPGQGGLREQFF
>TRBV5-4|.|TRBD2|TRBJ2-7
TGTGCCAGCAGCTTGGCGAGAACTAGCGGCCTCTCCTACGAGCAGTACTTC
CASSLARTSGLSYEQYF
>TRBV11-2|.|.|TRBJ1-5
TGTGCCAGCAGCTTACCGGGTGGCAATCAGCCCCAGCATTTT
CASSLPGGNQPQHF
>TRBV2|once|TRBD1|TRBJ1-5
TGTGCCAGCAGCGGACAGGGGCGGAATCAGCCCCAGCATTTT
CASSGQGRNQPQHF
>TRBV9|.|.|TRBJ1-2
TGTGCCAGCAGCGTAGGAACTAGGGTGGGATATGGCTACACCTTC
CASSVGTRVGYGYTF
>TRBV27|.|TRBD1|TRBJ2-2
TGTGCCAGCAGACAACCGGGACAGGGGTTGGCCGGGGAGCTGTTTTTT
CASRQPGQGLAGELFF
>TRBV27|.|TRBD2|TRBJ2-2
TGTGCCAGCAGCCCGGGGACTAGCGGCATCAACACCGGGGAGCTGTTTTTT
CASSPGTSGINTGELFF
>TRBV5-6|.|TRBD1|TRBJ2-2
TGTGCCAGCAGCTGGACAGGGGCCCGCGGCACCGGGGAGCTGTTTTTT
CASSWTGARGTGELFF
>TRBV10-3|.|TRBD2|TRBJ2-1
TGTGCCATCCGGTTGGACGGGAGGGATGAGCAGTTCTTC
CAIRLDGRDEQFF
>TRBV7-2|.|TRBD1|TRBJ1-5
TGTGCCAGCAGCCCCGAAACAGGGGCCGGAAATCAGCCCCAGCATTTT
CASSPETGAGNQPQHF
>TRBV27|.|TRBD1|TRBJ1-2
TGTGCCAGCAGTGACAGGGGCTATGGCTACACCTTC
CASSDRGYGYTF